A selection of T cell receptor beta chains follows, all from one sample in a study of cytomegalovirus exposure and HLA in healthy donors. TCRdb's copy holds only in-frame clones and misses some; the assay was immunoSEQ multiplex PCR. The sample comprises about 240,000 clones, around 80% of which are singletons, and 0.45% to 0.5% rests with the top ten. The sample was PBMCs. The receptors stem from a boy under 18 in good health and CMV-seronegative. CDR3s leave out the opening cysteine and the closing phenylalanine or tryptophan. Expanded clones get a size class; other rows say once, few or many, or leave the size out.

>TRBJ1-2|once|TRBV5-6
ASSVGTRTGYGYT
>TRBJ1-2|.|TRBV7-3
ASSDGTGQGYGYT
>TRBJ2-3|.|TRBV19
ASSRTSGGGADTQY
>TRBJ2-7|.|TRBV30
AWSLSYEQY
>TRBJ1-4|few|TRBV5-1
ASSLVGTGNEKLF
>TRBJ2-7|.|TRBV30
ACRARAGGPYEQY
>TRBJ1-5|.|TRBV7-9
ASSLGLSGNQPQH
>TRBJ1-1|.|TRBV6-5
ASSFRGSNTEAF
>TRBJ1-1|.|TRBV5-1
ASSRGGMNTEAF
>TRBJ1-4|once|TRBV14
ASSQDQTGATNEKLF